The clone carrying this T cell receptor beta chain has just one count. The data are from a study of control samples from healthy donors and cancer patients. The repertoire was sequenced with immunoSEQ multiplex PCR; TCRdb's copy has only in-frame clones and lacks some. In the table there are 150,000 to 200,000 clones, over 85% of which are singletons. Germline V gene data show CDR1 as LNHDA and CDR2 as SQIVND (reference sequence). J lost 4 bases, V lost 6 bases, and 5 bases had no gene match. The CDR3 covers 14 residues. This chain joins TRBV19 and TRBJ2-2, with 7 bases fitting TRBD1. Material for sequencing was blood. The TCR sequence derives from a woman between 40 and 55 years old in good health. This CDR3 is CASSYRGSTGELFF. The CDR3 bases are TGTGCCAGTAGCTACAGGGGCTCCACCGGGGAGCTGTTTTTT.